This paragraph reports one T cell receptor (beta chain). Its antigen is not identified. The data derive from a study of cytomegalovirus exposure and HLA in healthy donors. Findings and caveats of the study: In vitro assays verified that a few CMV-associated chains recognized CMV antigens specifically. Among TCR beta chains, those listed as cytomegalovirus-associated numbered around 160.

Libraries were prepared by immunoSEQ multiplex PCR; TCRdb keeps only in-frame clonotypes and omits some of them. The sample includes more than 65,000 clones, more than 85% of them seen just once. This CDR3 is built from 12 residues. Trimming pared 1 base from V and 4 bases from J, leaving 5 bases between. Germline V lookup: CDR1 SGHRS, CDR2 YFSETQ. This chain uses TRBV5-1 with TRBJ2-5; D uncertain. Sequenced sample: PBMCs. This receptor was identified in a man aged 18 to 29 in good health and CMV-seronegative. The CDR3 nucleotides are TGCGCCAGCAGCTTGACTCGAGAGACCCAGTACTTC. Translating gives CASSLTRETQYF. The full variable domain, completed using reference TRBV5-1 and TRBJ2-5, is KAGVTQTPRYLIKTRGQQVTLSCSPISGHRSVSWYQQTPGQGLQFLFEYFSETQRNKGNFPGRFSGRQFSNSRSEMNVSTLELGDSALYLCASSLTRETQYFGPGTRLLVL.